This entry lists 18 T cell receptor beta chains sequenced from one sample in a study of cytomegalovirus exposure and HLA in healthy donors. Amplification used 60 Vbeta primers and 13 Jbeta primers. Profiling relied on immunoSEQ multiplex PCR, and the TCRdb table lists in-frame clones only, not all of them. There are around 110,000 clones in the sample; about 80% occur only once, and around 4.3% lies in the top ten. Sequencing input: PBMCs. The receptors come from a man aged 25 to 45 in good health and CMV-seropositive.

V gene TRBV4-3 combines with J gene TRBJ2-5, with TRBD2 as a possible D gene (6 bases). The DNA end favors TRBJ2-7, so the J call may be wrong. The germline V gene has CDR1 LGHNA and CDR2 YSLEER. The CDR3 covers 15 residues. The CDR3 DNA reads as TGCGCCAGCAGCCAAGATCGGGCTAGCGCCTACGAGCAGTACTTC. It specifies CASSQDRASAYEQYF.

The genes are TRBV7-3 and TRBJ2-2, with 9 nucleotides matching TRBD1. V was pared by 5 bases and J by 3 bases, with 10 bases of the junction left unmatched. The CDR3 spans 17 residues. CDR1 is SGHTA and CDR2 is FQGTGA in the germline V gene. The CDR3 nucleotides are TGTGCCAGCAGCCCTCTACAGGGGGCCCCGGACACCGGGGAGCTGTTTTTT. Translated: CASSPLQGAPDTGELFF.

This clone was recorded only once. The CDR3 is CASSLSRANTGELFF. The CDR3 nucleotides read TGTGCCAGCAGTTTATCCAGGGCAAACACCGGGGAGCTGTTTTTT. The rearrangement links TRBV27 to TRBJ2-2; D perhaps matches TRBD1 (5 bases). V was cut by 0 bases and J by 2 bases, with 7 bases left in between. The CDR3 covers 15 residues. CDR1 MNHEY and CDR2 SMNVEV come from the germline V gene (reference sequence).

The chain employs TRBV2 and TRBJ1-2, with unresolved D. This CDR3 has 12 residues. From germline, CDR1 is SNHLY and CDR2 FYNNEI. V lost 6 bases and J lost 4, with 9 bases in between. CDR3: CASSYSTYGYTF. In DNA, the CDR3 is TGTGCCAGCAGCTACAGCACCTATGGCTACACCTTC. Full variable domain (remainder filled in from reference TRBV2 and TRBJ1-2): EPEVTQTPSHQVTQMGQEVILRCVPISNHLYFYWYRQILGQKVEFLVSFYNNEISEKSEIFDDQFSVERPDGSNFTLKIRSTKLEDSAMYFCASSYSTYGYTFGSGTRLTVV.

V is TRBV25-1 and J is TRBJ2-2; D is perhaps TRBD1 (5 bases). CDR3 length: 15 residues. CDR1 and CDR2 (germline): MGHDK, SYGVNS. Trimming removed 1 base at V and 8 bases at J, with 14 bases between. CDR3 protein: CASSEFSPRAGELFF. The CDR3 DNA follows: TGTGCCAGCAGTGAATTCTCCCCCAGGGCGGGGGAGCTGTTTTTT. Based on the CDR3 plus reference TRBV25-1 and TRBJ2-2, the full variable domain is EADIYQTPRYLVIGTGKKITLECSQTMGHDKMYWYQQDPGMELHLIHYSYGVNSTEKGDLSSESTVSRIRTEHFPLTLESARPSHTSQYLCASSEFSPRAGELFFGEGSRLTVL.

The gene calls are TRBV18 and TRBJ2-2; possibly TRBD1 for D (5 bases). Looked up from germline, CDR1 is KGHSH and CDR2 is LQKENI. V gave up 3 bases and J gave up 7 bases, with 15 bases separating them. This CDR3 contains 15 residues. The CDR3 DNA reads as TGTGCCAGCTCACCGTACAAAGGGGCAAACGGGGAGCTGTTTTTT. Translated, it gives CASSPYKGANGELFF.

This chain links TRBV5-1 with TRBJ1-1; D is ambiguous. The V gene's germline CDR1 is SGHRS and CDR2 YFSETQ. The V gene lost 0 bases and the J gene lost 0 bases, with 12 bases spanning the gap. The CDR3 contains 16 residues. CDR3 DNA: TGCGCCAGCAGCTTGGCCCTGGGCAGCATGAACACTGAAGCTTTCTTT. As protein: CASSLALGSMNTEAFF.

The rearrangement uses TRBV27 and TRBJ2-7; the match to TRBD2 covers 8 bases. CDR1 is MNHEY, CDR2 SMNVEV, per germline (reference sequence). The CDR3 totals 16 residues. V was pared by 6 bases and J by 4 bases, with 14 bases of the junction left unmatched. Written as DNA, the CDR3 is TGTGCCAGCAGCATTATAGCGGGAAGCTTGTGGTACGAGCAGTACTTC. Its protein product is CASSIIAGSLWYEQYF.

V and J are TRBV7-9 and TRBJ1-1; no clear D gene. V lost 5 bases and J lost 6, with 10 bases in between. Germline assignment: CDR1 SEHNR and CDR2 FQNEAQ (reference sequence). CDR3 length equals 12 residues. The CDR3: CASSAGWAEAFF. The CDR3 coding sequence is TGTGCCAGCAGCGCGGGGTGGGCTGAAGCTTTCTTT.

The chain joins TRBV5-1 to TRBJ1-1; the match to TRBD1 covers 8 bases. Losses at the gene ends were 3 bases for V and 0 bases for J; bases not matched to a gene: 7. The germline gives CDR1 SGHRS, CDR2 YFSETQ. The CDR3 length is 16 residues. This CDR3 is CASSSGTGNMNTEAFF. Here the CDR3 DNA reads TGCGCCAGCAGCTCCGGGACAGGAAACATGAACACTGAAGCTTTCTTT.

The V and J genes are TRBV2 and TRBJ1-5; TRBD1 might be the D (6 bases). V was trimmed by 6 bases and J by 3 bases, leaving 12 bases between them. Germline V gene sequence: CDR1 SNHLY, CDR2 FYNNEI. This CDR3 contains 14 residues. CDR3 DNA: TGTGCCAGCAGCGAGGGACAAAACAATCAGCCCCAGCATTTT. Translation: CASSEGQNNQPQHF.

V usage is TRBV14 and J usage is TRBJ1-1; D is undetermined. Germline CDR1 is SGHDN and CDR2 is FVKESK. V was trimmed by 1 base and J by 7 bases, leaving 10 bases between them. The CDR3 has 13 residues. The CDR3 bases are TGTGCCAGCAGCCAAGTTGCGAGGCATGAAGCTTTCTTT. This encodes CASSQVARHEAFF.

This chain joins TRBV7-3 and TRBJ2-6; D is perhaps TRBD2 (6 bases). There are 16 residues in the CDR3. Germline CDR1 is SGHTA and CDR2 is FQGTGA. V was shortened by 1 base and J by 2 bases, with 9 bases between the two germline ends. The CDR3 loop reads CASSLSGGAGANVLTF. The CDR3 nucleotides are TGTGCCAGCAGCTTAAGCGGCGGGGCTGGGGCCAACGTCCTGACTTTC.

This rearrangement joins TRBV7-9 to TRBJ2-5, with D perhaps TRBD1 (7 bases). The J call may be wrong; the DNA end is better matched by TRBJ2-7. CDR1 and CDR2 (germline): SEHNR, FQNEAQ (reference sequence). The CDR3 has 15 residues. The CDR3 nucleotides are TGTGCCAGCAGCCCTTGGGCAGGGGGGACCTACGAGCAGTACTTC. Translated: CASSPWAGGTYEQYF.

This chain joins TRBV10-3 and TRBJ1-5, with 9 positions matching TRBD1. The ends lost 6 bases at V and 7 bases at J; junction bases unmatched: 16. Per the germline V gene, CDR1 is ENHRY and CDR2 is SYGVKD. CDR3 length: 17 amino acids. CDR3 sequence reads: CAIRILQGARGRQPQHF. CDR3 sequence (DNA): TGTGCCATCAGGATCCTACAGGGGGCGCGGGGGCGACAGCCCCAGCATTTT.

The chain uses TRBV7-3 and TRBJ2-1; 10 positions match TRBD2. The V and J ends lost 1 base and 5 bases, in that order; junction bases with no gene match: 2. The CDR3 has 15 amino acids. Looked up from germline, CDR1 is SGHTA and CDR2 is FQGTGA. CDR3 nucleotides: TGTGCCAGCAGCTTAAGTCTAGCGGGAGACAATGAGCAGTTCTTC. Translating gives CASSLSLAGDNEQFF.

The chain recombines TRBV19 with TRBJ2-1, with 7 bases identical to TRBD1. The CDR3 runs to 13 residues. Germline lookup yields CDR1 LNHDA and CDR2 SQIVND (reference sequence). Trimming at V came to 1 base and at J to 9 bases, leaving 3 bases not matched to a gene. CDR3 amino acids: CASSIGQGGEQFF. The CDR3 DNA follows: TGTGCCAGTAGTATAGGACAGGGCGGTGAGCAGTTCTTC.

Concerning this clone: Germline is not matched at one junction end, which may reflect a read error. The CDR3 DNA follows: TGTTCCAGCAGCTTAATCTCTGGCTACACCTTC. It encodes CSSSLISGYTF. V gene TRBV7-9 combines with J gene TRBJ1-2; D uncertain. The V gene's germline CDR1 is SEHNR and CDR2 FQNEAQ (reference sequence). The CDR3 consists of 11 residues.